These 26 T cell receptor beta chains were all obtained from the same sample, sequenced in a study of blood T cells in healthy people across ages. Primed by a sample-barcoded 5' primer and a J-beta primer mix, a second PCR proceeded for 7 to 11 cycles. From the 5' RACE reads, TCRdb called clonotypes with MiXCR, one entry per CDR3 protein. The table records roughly 1,000,000 distinct CDR3 sequences, about 25% of them present only once. These data were also reused for a study on T cells of mothers and their children.

The specimen sequenced was blood. The receptors were gathered from a girl aged 2-10 years in good health.

This clonotype was counted a few times. This chain uses TRBV24-1 with TRBJ2-6; D possibly uses TRBD1 or TRBD2 (5 bases each). V was trimmed by 3 bases and J by 0 bases, leaving 14 bases between them. The germline gives CDR1 KGHDR, CDR2 SFDVKD. The CDR3 is 18 amino acids. The CDR3 here is CATSDPGRQSSGANVLTF. CDR3 sequence (DNA): TGTGCCACCAGTGATCCGGGACGGCAAAGCTCTGGGGCCAACGTCCTGACTTTC.

The V call is TRBV13, the J call TRBJ2-7, with D perhaps given as TRBD1 or TRBD2 (5 bases each). This CDR3 is 14 amino acids long. V was cut by 3 bases and J by 5 bases, with 14 bases left in between. CDR1 is PRHDT and CDR2 is FYEKMQ in the germline V gene (reference sequence). CDR3 nucleotide sequence: TGTGCCAGCAGCTTTCCCGGGACGAGCCACGAGCAGTACTTC. As protein: CASSFPGTSHEQYF.

The chain links TRBV12-3 or TRBV12-4 to TRBJ1-5; D call uncertain. The CDR3 sequence is 14 residues long. Trimming removed 8 bases from V and 2 bases from J, with 13 bases in between. CDR3 nucleotides: TGTGCCAGCCTAAAGACCCCGGGCAATCAGCCCCAGCATTTT. This codes for CASLKTPGNQPQHF.

This clonotype was seen more than once but under ten times. The J gene is TRBJ1-2, the V gene TRBV29-1; the D is unclear. In germline, CDR1 is SQVTM, CDR2 ANQGSEA. CDR3 size: 13 residues. Trimming removed 0 bases at V and 7 bases at J, with 12 bases between. The CDR3 DNA reads as TGCAGCGTTGAAGAGGCTTCACGGGCTGGCTACACCTTC. Protein product: CSVEEASRAGYTF. The variable domain in full, completed from reference TRBV29-1 and TRBJ1-2, reads SAVISQKPSRDICQRGTSLTIQCQVDSQVTMMFWYRQQPGQSLTLIATANQGSEATYESGFVIDKFPISRPNLTFSTLTVSNMSPEDSSIYLCSVEEASRAGYTFGSGTRLTVV.

This clonotype came up a few times. The chain is built from TRBV11-2 and TRBJ2-6; maybe TRBD1 (6 bases). The CDR3 runs to 15 residues. Trimming shortened V by 5 bases and J by 2 bases, and 10 bases separated the two germline ends. CDR1 and CDR2 (germline): SGHAT, FQNNGV. The CDR3 region is CASSNPGAGANVLTF. The DNA for the CDR3 is TGTGCCAGCAGCAACCCAGGGGCTGGGGCCAACGTCCTGACTTTC.

This sequence joins TRBV9 and TRBJ2-1; 7 positions match TRBD2. CDR1 is SGDLS and CDR2 is YYNGEE in the germline V gene. The CDR3 sequence is 17 residues long. Germline trimming cut 0 bases from V and 5 bases from J; bases unmatched to any gene: 11. The DNA for the CDR3 is TGTGCCAGCAGCGTAGACTTGCGGGAGTCGGTGAACAATGAGCAGTTCTTC. This codes for CASSVDLRESVNNEQFF.

This clonotype has ten or more counts. This chain connects TRBV21-1 to TRBJ2-7; the table's D gene call, TRBD1, was not cross checked with the DNA. TRBV21-1 has pseudogene status. CDR3 length equals 16 residues. CDR3 residues: CASSARCGGSSYEQYF. CDR3 nucleotides: TGTGCCAGCAGCGCCCGATGTGGGGGCTCTTCCTACGAGCAGTACTTC.

The chain has TRBV7-9 and TRBJ1-2, with 8 bases lining up with TRBD1. The CDR3 consists of 16 residues. The V gene's germline CDR1 is SEHNR and CDR2 FQNEAQ (reference sequence). Trimming took 0 bases from V and 4 from J; bases not matched to a gene: 7. The CDR3 bases are TGTGCCAGCAGCTTAGCTCCGGGACAGGAAGTCTATGGCTACACCTTC. As protein: CASSLAPGQEVYGYTF. The variable domain in full, with the rest retrieved from reference TRBV7-9 and TRBJ1-2, is DTGVSQNPRHKITKRGQNVTFRCDPISEHNRLYWYRQTLGQGPEFLTYFQNEAQLEKSRLLSDRFSAERPKGSFSTLEIQRTEQGDSAMYLCASSLAPGQEVYGYTFGSGTRLTVV.

With regard to this clonotype: A read error is possible here, since a much larger clone lies one base away. This chain connects TRBV2 to TRBJ2-7; D possibly corresponds to TRBD2 (6 bases). The CDR3 runs to 17 residues. Trimming left V 8 bases short and J 5 bases short, with 28 bases between. Germline V CDR1 and CDR2: SNHLY, FYNNEI. The CDR3 nucleotides read TGTGCCAGCGGCGTAAACATGAGGGGCAGGAGGGCGGACGAGCAGTACTTC. This sequence encodes CASGVNMRGRRADEQYF.

CDR3 protein: CASSPGSGGSYNEQFF. The CDR3 nucleotides read TGTGCCAGCAGCCCCGGGAGCGGCGGTTCCTACAATGAGCAGTTCTTC. The chain is built from TRBV5-5 and TRBJ2-1, with TRBD2 as a possible D gene (6 bases). Germline CDR1 and CDR2: SGHKS and YYEKEE (reference sequence). The V end was cut by 4 bases, the J end by 1 base, with 15 bases between. The CDR3 is 16 residues long.

This clonotype turned up a few times. The chain uses TRBV7-9 and TRBJ2-3, with D possibly being TRBD1 (6 bases). Germline-derived CDR1 and CDR2 are SEHNR and FQNEAQ (reference sequence). The CDR3 is 12 amino acids. V gave up 6 bases and J gave up 4 bases, with 8 bases separating them. CDR3 amino acids: CASRTGPDTQYF. The CDR3, as DNA: TGTGCCAGCAGAACAGGGCCAGATACGCAGTATTTT.

J is TRBJ2-5 and V is TRBV20-1, with 7 bases identical to TRBD2. V lost 2 bases and J lost 5; bases outside the gene matches: 8. Germline V gene sequence: CDR1 DFQATT, CDR2 SNEGSKA (reference sequence). CDR3 size: 14 residues. DNA for the CDR3: TGCAGTGCTAGATTACTGGGGGAGGGTGAGACCCAGTACTTC. It codes for CSARLLGEGETQYF.

This clonotype was observed a few times. The V and J genes are TRBV5-1 and TRBJ1-1, with no clear D. V dropped 2 bases and J dropped 5 bases, with 13 bases sitting between them. Germline V gene sequence: CDR1 SGHRS, CDR2 YFSETQ. The CDR3 totals 14 residues. CDR3 sequence reads: CASSLGSVKTEAFF. For the CDR3, the DNA is TGCGCCAGCAGCTTAGGCAGCGTCAAGACTGAAGCTTTCTTT. Together with reference TRBV5-1 and TRBJ1-1, the CDR3 gives the full variable domain: KAGVTQTPRYLIKTRGQQVTLSCSPISGHRSVSWYQQTPGQGLQFLFEYFSETQRNKGNFPGRFSGRQFSNSRSEMNVSTLELGDSALYLCASSLGSVKTEAFFGQGTRLTVV.

This clonotype has more than one count but fewer than ten. The V call is TRBV7-6, the J call TRBJ1-1; a possible D gene is TRBD1 (5 bases). V lost 4 bases to trimming and J lost 3 bases, with 15 bases between them. In germline, CDR1 is SGHVS, CDR2 FNYEAQ. CDR3 size: 15 residues. In DNA, the CDR3 is TGTGCCAGCAGCTCCCCGACCAGGGAGGACACTGAAGCTTTCTTT. It specifies CASSSPTREDTEAFF.

The V and J genes are TRBV7-3 and TRBJ2-3; 9 bases align to TRBD1. Per germline, CDR1 SGHTA and CDR2 FQGTGA. V dropped 5 bases and J dropped 5; count of bases not matched to a gene: 14. CDR3 length equals 17 residues. This CDR3 is CASSAGGDRDSGDTQYF. DNA of the CDR3: TGTGCCAGCAGCGCAGGGGGGGACAGGGACTCTGGAGATACGCAGTATTTT.

This clonotype was picked up many times. The chain uses TRBV28 and TRBJ2-2, with D maybe TRBD2 (5 bases). Trimming pared 1 base from V and 7 bases from J, leaving 16 bases between. The CDR3 has 16 residues. Germline V lookup: CDR1 MDHEN, CDR2 SYDVKM. In nucleotides, the CDR3 is TGTGCCAGCAGTTTATTCGAGGGAGTCGGTGACGGGGAGCTGTTTTTT. It translates to CASSLFEGVGDGELFF.

There are many counts of this clonotype. The chain is built from TRBV29-1 and TRBJ2-3; no definite D call. The CDR3 is made up of 13 amino acids. Germline lookup yields CDR1 SQVTM and CDR2 ANQGSEA. V lost 8 bases to trimming and J lost 3 bases, with 15 bases between them. The DNA of the CDR3 is TGCAGCACTGGCCCTGGCGGAACAGATACGCAGTATTTT. Protein: CSTGPGGTDTQYF.

This clonotype was observed a handful of times. The J gene is TRBJ2-3, the V gene TRBV29-1; D unclear. The CDR3 totals 13 residues. Germline CDR1 is SQVTM and CDR2 is ANQGSEA. V was clipped by 0 bases and J by 2 bases, with 6 bases between them. CDR3 bases: TGCAGCGTTGAAGATCTCATCACAGATACGCAGTATTTT. Translation gives CSVEDLITDTQYF.

The V and J genes are TRBV12-3 or TRBV12-4 and TRBJ2-1; 13 nucleotides agree with TRBD2. V was pared by 8 bases and J by 3 bases, with 4 bases of the junction left unmatched. The CDR3 is made up of 15 amino acids. Here the CDR3 DNA reads TGTGCCAGCGTGGGGACTAGCGGGATCTACAATGAGCAGTTCTTC. As protein: CASVGTSGIYNEQFF.

V gene TRBV20-1 combines with J gene TRBJ2-4, with 13 positions matching TRBD2. Trimming took 6 bases from V and 1 from J; bases not matched to a gene: 9. This CDR3 has 17 residues. Germline V gene lookup returns CDR1 DFQATT and CDR2 SNEGSKA (reference sequence). The CDR3 bases are TGCAGTGCCCTTACTAGCGGGAGGGCCGGGGCCAAAAACATTCAGTACTTC. Translated: CSALTSGRAGAKNIQYF.

V gene TRBV6-5 combines with J gene TRBJ1-1, with D perhaps matching TRBD1 (6 bases). The germline V gene has CDR1 MNHEY and CDR2 SVGAGI. The CDR3 consists of 15 residues. V was cut by 1 base and J by 3 bases, with 12 bases left in between. The CDR3 nucleotides are TGTGCCAGCAGTTACTGGGCAGGGGAGGACACTGAAGCTTTCTTT. As protein: CASSYWAGEDTEAFF.

This clonotype appeared a few times. The chain combines TRBV5-1 with TRBJ2-5; D is unresolved. The CDR3 has 13 residues. Germline V gene data show CDR1 as SGHRS and CDR2 as YFSETQ. The V gene lost 4 bases and the J gene lost 3 bases, with 10 bases spanning the gap. CDR3 in amino acids: CASSGSWKETQYF. The CDR3 bases are TGCGCCAGCAGCGGCAGTTGGAAAGAGACCCAGTACTTC.

The rearrangement links TRBV11-2 to TRBJ2-7, with a tentative D call TRBD2 (5 bases). Germline V gene sequence: CDR1 SGHAT, CDR2 FQNNGV. The length of the CDR3 is 14 residues. The germline V and J ends were trimmed by 5 bases and 4 bases, with 15 bases remaining between them. DNA for the CDR3: TGTGCCAGCAGCCCGGGCGGAGAGCGGTACGAGCAGTACTTC. It is translated as CASSPGGERYEQYF.

This clonotype occurred a few times. A much larger clone lies one base from this, so it may be a read error. The CDR3: CASSLGLKTQYF. The CDR3 bases are TGTGCCAGCAGCTTAGGATTGAAGACCCAGTACTTC. V gene TRBV7-2 combines with J gene TRBJ2-5; D call uncertain. CDR3 length: 12 amino acids. CDR1 and CDR2 (germline): SGHTA, FQGNSA. Trimming took 1 base from V and 6 from J, leaving 6 bases between them.

This clonotype has more than one count but fewer than ten. The V gene is TRBV9, the J gene TRBJ2-1; no firm D call. V was shortened by 0 bases and J by 3 bases, with 10 bases between the two germline ends. Germline lookup yields CDR1 SGDLS and CDR2 YYNGEE. CDR3 length equals 15 residues. The CDR3 loop reads CASSVAGQSYNEQFF. The CDR3 coding sequence is TGTGCCAGCAGCGTAGCTGGTCAGAGCTACAATGAGCAGTTCTTC.

The chain is built from TRBV3-1 and TRBJ2-1; D is undetermined. The CDR3 loop spans 11 amino acids. Germline CDR1 LGHDT, CDR2 YNNKEL (reference sequence). The ends were cut back, 2 bases at V and 11 bases at J, with 7 bases in the middle. The CDR3 region is CASSQTDKQFF. The CDR3 DNA reads TGTGCCAGCAGCCAAACGGATAAGCAGTTCTTC.